This T cell receptor beta chain was sequenced in a study of shared clonotypes between healthy human individuals. Study-wide results and limits: Represented diversity (both genetic and exposure-history) was limited by the small number of donors. Non-shared clonotypes had lower generation probabilities than clonotypes shared by all four sorted-subset donors.

The sample holds one count of this clone. The antigen is unknown. V was clipped by 1 base and J by 2 bases, with 9 bases between them. Germline lookup yields CDR1 SNHLY and CDR2 FYNNEI. The CDR3 loop spans 15 amino acids. Donors, without exception, were Caucasian adults residing in Nashville, Tennessee. A CD45RA+ naive subset and a CD45RA-negative memory subset were split from CD4+ cells. Clones were sequenced by immunoSEQ multiplex PCR, and TCRdb holds only the in-frame ones, with some missing. In the table there are millions of clones, approximately 95% of which are singletons. This clonotype was sampled from a man between 18 and 29 years old in good health. Some clones in this sample may be carry-over from other donors' samples. The V gene is TRBV2, the J gene TRBJ2-1; perhaps TRBD1 as D (6 bases). The specimen was naive CD4+ T cells from PBMCs. The sample's subset: CD45RA+ positively selected. CDR3 sequence (DNA): TGTGCCAGCAGTGAAGACAGGGCTGCCTACAATGAGCAGTTCTTC. It codes for CASSEDRAAYNEQFF.